One and the same sample provided the 25 T cell receptor beta chains below, sequenced in a study of blood T cell repertoires in COVID-19. Sequencing used immunoSEQ multiplex PCR; TCRdb keeps in-frame clones, though not all of them. The data contain roughly 300,000 clones, roughly 87% of them singletons. The specimen sequenced was peripheral blood. The receptor set was obtained from a man aged 18 to 29 with active or convalescent COVID-19.

J is TRBJ2-7 and V is TRBV12-5; 11 nucleotides line up with TRBD1. The germline V gene encodes CDR1 LGHNT and CDR2 FRNRAP. Trimming removed 4 bases from V and 4 bases from J; junction bases left unmatched: 15. The length of the CDR3 is 18 residues. This CDR3 reads CASGSSDTGQGELYEQYF. In DNA, the CDR3 is TGTGCTAGTGGTTCCAGCGACACGGGACAGGGGGAACTATACGAGCAGTACTTC.

This rearrangement joins TRBV10-2 to TRBJ2-1; 14 bases match TRBD2. V was pared by 7 bases and J by 7 bases, with 9 bases of the junction left unmatched. The CDR3 is 16 amino acids. Germline V CDR1 and CDR2: WSHSY, SAAADI. The CDR3 nucleotides read TGCGCCAGCACTCCGACTAGCGGGGGGGCCACGAATGAGCAGTTCTTC. Translating it yields CASTPTSGGATNEQFF.

This rearrangement joins TRBV12-3 or TRBV12-4 to TRBJ1-2, with 7 nucleotides matching TRBD1. The CDR3 spans 13 residues. V gave up 4 bases and J gave up 4 bases; unmatched junction bases: 3. CDR3: CASSSKGAYGYTF. In DNA, the CDR3 is TGTGCCAGCAGTTCTAAGGGGGCCTATGGCTACACCTTC.

J is TRBJ1-2 and V is TRBV4-1, with 9 bases matching TRBD1. The CDR3 runs to 16 residues. Germline V gives CDR1 MGHRA, CDR2 YSYEKL. V shed 1 base, J shed 2 bases, and the junction held 5 bases outside the gene matches. Here the CDR3 reads CASSQAPGQGNYGYTF. The DNA for the CDR3 is TGCGCCAGCAGCCAAGCTCCGGGACAGGGCAACTATGGCTACACCTTC.

J is TRBJ1-2 and V is TRBV11-2; no reliable D call. Germline CDR1 is SGHAT and CDR2 is FQNNGV. There are 12 residues in the CDR3. The V end lost 2 bases, the J end lost 10 bases, and 11 bases lay between the germline ends. CDR3 sequence reads: CASSLSSGDYTF. CDR3 sequence (DNA): TGTGCCAGCAGCTTAAGTTCCGGTGACTACACCTTC.

This chain joins TRBV2 and TRBJ2-7; a weak D match, TRBD1 (5 bases). This CDR3 contains 14 residues. The germline V gene has CDR1 SNHLY and CDR2 FYNNEI. Trimming took 6 bases from V and 1 from J, leaving 13 bases between them. In DNA, the CDR3 is TGTGCCAGCAGGCCAGGGTATGGGTCCTACGAGCAGTACTTC. Translated: CASRPGYGSYEQYF.

V usage is TRBV5-1 and J usage is TRBJ2-7, with TRBD2 as a possible D gene (6 bases). This CDR3 comprises 13 residues. Per germline, CDR1 SGHRS and CDR2 YFSETQ. V shed 3 bases and J shed 6 bases, with 13 bases lying between them. Written as DNA, the CDR3 is TGCGCCAGCAGCTGGGCGCAGGGACTCGAGCAGTACTTC. It specifies CASSWAQGLEQYF.

This clone is a singleton in its sample. The chain combines TRBV12-5 with TRBJ2-1, with 7 nucleotides matching TRBD2. CDR1 is LGHNT, CDR2 FRNRAP, per germline. Unmatched junction bases numbered 16, after V lost 0 bases and J lost 5 bases. The CDR3 extends over 19 amino acids. The CDR3 here is CASGLVPALGGGYDNEQFF. CDR3 DNA sequence: TGTGCTAGTGGTTTGGTACCTGCCTTGGGGGGGGGTTACGACAATGAGCAGTTCTTC.

The J gene is TRBJ2-3, the V gene TRBV14; D is uncertain. V gave up 0 bases and J gave up 4 bases, with 8 bases separating them. The CDR3 has 14 amino acids. Germline loops: CDR1 SGHDN, CDR2 FVKESK. The CDR3 sequence is CASSQDLGADTQYF. As DNA, the CDR3 is TGTGCCAGCAGCCAAGATCTTGGAGCAGATACGCAGTATTTT.

The genes are TRBV4-1 and TRBJ1-1; no definite D call. Germline-derived CDR1 and CDR2 are MGHRA and YSYEKL. V lost 1 base and J lost 0, with 12 bases in between. The CDR3 is made up of 16 amino acids. The CDR3: CASSQAVGVLNTEAFF. The CDR3 coding sequence is TGCGCCAGCAGCCAAGCCGTCGGGGTCCTGAACACTGAAGCTTTCTTT.

CDR3 region: CASSLRGNYGYTF. CDR3 in DNA: TGTGCCAGCAGCTTGAGGGGTAACTATGGCTACACCTTC. The rearrangement uses TRBV5-4 and TRBJ1-2; D might be TRBD1 (5 bases). The CDR3 is made up of 13 amino acids. The V and J ends lost 1 base and 1 base respectively, with 5 bases between them. Germline CDR1 and CDR2: SGHNT and YYREEE (reference sequence).

This chain connects TRBV9 to TRBJ2-7; TRBD1 agrees at 10 bases. Looked up from germline, CDR1 is SGDLS and CDR2 is YYNGEE. Trimming took 3 bases from V and 4 from J; bases not matched to a gene: 4. The CDR3 runs to 14 residues. CDR3 DNA: TGTGCCAGCAGCGCCCGGGACAGGGGTTACGAGCAGTACTTC. This gives the protein CASSARDRGYEQYF.

The gene calls are TRBV11-2 and TRBJ1-2; D not resolved. V lost 5 bases, J lost 5 bases, and 15 bases lay in between. CDR3 length: 14 residues. The germline V gene has CDR1 SGHAT and CDR2 FQNNGV. The CDR3 spells CASSPAAAGYGYTF. CDR3 bases: TGTGCCAGCAGCCCCGCGGCGGCTGGATATGGCTACACCTTC.

The chain combines TRBV12-5 with TRBJ2-2; D uncertain. In germline, CDR1 is LGHNT, CDR2 FRNRAP. There are 15 residues in the CDR3. V was shortened by 2 bases and J by 2 bases, with 9 bases between the two germline ends. The CDR3 coding sequence is TGTGCTAGTGGTTTGAGAGACACTAACACCGGGGAGCTGTTTTTT. Amino acids: CASGLRDTNTGELFF.

This clone was counted once. The rearrangement joins TRBV3-1 (or the pseudogene TRBV3-2) to TRBJ2-5, with a weak D call TRBD2 (5 bases). The CDR3 contains 14 residues. The germline V gene encodes CDR1 LGHDT and CDR2 YNNKEL (reference sequence). The V gene lost 5 bases and the J gene lost 5 bases, with 15 bases spanning the gap. The CDR3 protein is CASSVTRVVETQYF. In nucleotides, the CDR3 is TGTGCCAGCAGCGTCACTAGAGTTGTCGAGACCCAGTACTTC.

The V call is TRBV13, the J call TRBJ2-3; 8 positions agree with TRBD2. V shed 6 bases, J shed 2 bases, and the junction held 13 bases outside the gene matches. Germline V gene data show CDR1 as PRHDT and CDR2 as FYEKMQ (reference sequence). CDR3 length equals 17 residues. CDR3 nucleotides: TGTGCCAGCAGTCGCGGGGGGCGGGGGCAATTCACAGATACGCAGTATTTT. Protein: CASSRGGRGQFTDTQYF.

The genes are TRBV3-1 (or the pseudogene TRBV3-2) and TRBJ2-5; 7 bases line up with TRBD2. V lost 5 bases and J lost 5; bases outside the gene matches: 8. The CDR3 has 14 amino acids. Looked up from germline, CDR1 is LGHDT and CDR2 is YNNKEL (reference sequence). CDR3 amino acids: CASSTDWGGETQYF. DNA of the CDR3: TGTGCCAGCAGCACCGACTGGGGGGGGGAGACCCAGTACTTC.

The chain uses TRBV6-1 and TRBJ1-1; D uncertain. V dropped 1 base and J dropped 7 bases, with 10 bases sitting between them. The CDR3 consists of 13 residues. The germline V gene encodes CDR1 MNHNS and CDR2 SASEGT. The CDR3 here is CASSEEFQHEAFF. The CDR3 DNA reads TGTGCCAGCAGTGAAGAGTTTCAACATGAAGCTTTCTTT.

J is TRBJ1-1 and V is TRBV10-3; D uncertain. Trimming left V 10 bases short and J 1 base short, with 10 bases between. The CDR3 spans 12 residues. Germline V CDR1 and CDR2: ENHRY, SYGVKD. The CDR3: CANRGKNTEAFF. Written as DNA, the CDR3 is TGTGCCAACCGAGGGAAGAACACTGAAGCTTTCTTT.

This clone turned up a few times. This chain connects TRBV27 to TRBJ2-7, with 10 bases aligning to TRBD2. The V segment lost 6 bases and the J segment 3 bases; nucleotides outside the gene matches: 5. Germline CDR1 MNHEY, CDR2 SMNVEV (reference sequence). This CDR3 region has 14 residues. The CDR3 DNA reads as TGTGCCAGCAGAACCGGGACTAGCGTCTACGAGCAGTACTTC. This gives the protein CASRTGTSVYEQYF.

J is TRBJ1-1 and V is TRBV3-1 (or the pseudogene TRBV3-2); 7 bases are a match to TRBD1. The junction had 5 bases not matched to a gene; V was cut back by 6 bases and J by 4 bases. The V gene's germline CDR1 is LGHDT and CDR2 YNNKEL (reference sequence). The length of the CDR3 is 13 residues. CDR3 bases: TGTGCCAGCAGTCAGGGGGGCCCCACTGAAGCTTTCTTT. Translating it yields CASSQGGPTEAFF.

This chain links TRBV6-2 or TRBV6-3 with TRBJ2-2; 7 bases line up with TRBD2. This CDR3 has 15 amino acids. The V and J ends lost 5 bases and 0 bases, in that order; junction bases with no gene match: 3. Germline assignment: CDR1 MNHEY and CDR2 SVGEGT. CDR3 nucleotide sequence: TGTGCCAGCAGTAAGAGCGGGGCGAACACCGGGGAGCTGTTTTTT. It encodes CASSKSGANTGELFF.

The chain combines TRBV6-5 with TRBJ2-7; 7 nucleotides match TRBD1. Germline lookup yields CDR1 MNHEY and CDR2 SVGAGI. There are 12 residues in the CDR3. The junction had 4 bases not matched to a gene; V was cut back by 8 bases and J by 3 bases. The CDR3 nucleotides read TGTGCCAGCGAATACAGGGGCTACGAGCAGTACTTC. Amino acid sequence: CASEYRGYEQYF.

V usage is TRBV12-3 or TRBV12-4 and J usage is TRBJ2-4; D unresolved. CDR3 length: 13 residues. With 7 bases removed from V and 4 bases from J, the gap between germline ends came to 11 bases. This CDR3 is CASNSRFKNIQYF. In DNA form, the CDR3 reads TGTGCCAGCAATAGCAGATTTAAAAACATTCAGTACTTC.

The CDR3 DNA follows: TGTGCCAGCAATGATCCCGGGACAGGGAACTATGGCTACACCTTC. It specifies CASNDPGTGNYGYTF. The chain combines TRBV14 with TRBJ1-2; 9 bases are a match to TRBD1. CDR1 and CDR2 from the germline V gene are SGHDN and FVKESK. Trimming cost V 7 bases and J 2 bases; bases outside gene matches: 8. The length of the CDR3 is 15 residues.